The 27 T cell receptor beta chains below all came from one sample that was sequenced in a study of Graves' ophthalmopathy and Graves' hyperthyroidism. Amplification targeted the TCR beta CDR3 regions, with RNA transcripts as the source material. Investigators did first-round RT-PCR with HTBI primers, then second-round multiplex PCR. Via MiXCR, TCRdb re-called the multiplex PCR reads, giving one row per CDR3 protein. Here the sample spans about 620,000 distinct CDR3 sequences, approximately 21% being singletons. Sequenced sample: peripheral blood. The source of these receptors is a woman between 18 and 29 years old with stable Graves' hyperthyroidism. Some clones in this sample may be carry-over from other donors' samples.

The chain combines TRBV12-3 or TRBV12-4 with TRBJ2-7, with a weak D call TRBD2 (6 bases). The CDR3 is 15 residues long. V lost 5 bases and J 6 bases, leaving 20 bases between the germline ends. The CDR3 DNA follows: TGTGCCAGCAGTCTGGCTGGGGCTAGCGCGGGCGAGCAGTACTTC. Protein: CASSLAGASAGEQYF.

At least ten counts were recorded for this clonotype. At one boundary the junction diverges from the germline segment, which might be a read error. V gene TRBV19 combines with J gene TRBJ2-7; 7 bases map to TRBD2. The CDR3 extends over 13 amino acids. Germline V gene lookup returns CDR1 LNHDA and CDR2 SQIVND (reference sequence). CDR3 DNA sequence: TGTGCCAGTAGTATAGATCCGAGCGGGGAGCCTCGCTTC. It specifies CASSIDPSGEPRF. The variable domain in full, with the rest retrieved from reference TRBV19 and TRBJ2-7, is DGGITQSPKYLFRKEGQNVTLSCEQNLNHDAMYWYRQDPGQGLRLIYYSQIVNDFQKGDIAEGYSVSREKKESFPLTVTSAQKNPTAFYLCASSIDPSGEPRFGPGTRLTVT.

This clonotype was seen repeatedly, ten times or more. The J gene is TRBJ1-2, the V gene TRBV9; D is ambiguous. Germline V gives CDR1 SGDLS, CDR2 YYNGEE. The CDR3 contains 13 residues. Trimming left V 0 bases short and J 8 bases short, with 11 bases between. CDR3 nucleotides: TGTGCCAGCAGCGTAGGAACAATCGGGGGCTACACCTTC. This encodes CASSVGTIGGYTF.

This clonotype was seen many times. The CDR3 region is CATSRGTTGQFGELFF. The CDR3 nucleotides read TGTGCCACCAGCAGGGGTACTACAGGACAGTTCGGGGAGCTGTTTTTT. The chain combines TRBV15 with TRBJ2-2; D might be TRBD1 (6 bases). Per the germline V gene, CDR1 is LNHNV and CDR2 is YYDKDF (reference sequence). V was cut by 3 bases and J by 7 bases, with 18 bases left in between. CDR3 length: 16 residues.

This clonotype was counted many times. This chain links TRBV9 with TRBJ1-2, with D uncertain. V was clipped by 0 bases and J by 8 bases, with 11 bases between them. The CDR3 sequence is 13 residues long. From germline, CDR1 is SGDLS and CDR2 YYNGEE. CDR3 nucleotides: TGTGCCAGCAGCGTAGCGGGAGATGGAGGCTACACCTTC. Encoded protein: CASSVAGDGGYTF.

Comment on this clonotype: This may arise from a read error, as a much more abundant clone is one base away. The J gene is TRBJ2-7, the V gene TRBV9; the match to TRBD2 covers 7 bases. Looked up from germline, CDR1 is SGDLS and CDR2 is YYNGEE. The CDR3 spans 13 residues. CDR3 in amino acids: CPSSFSGEREQYF. The CDR3 DNA follows: TGTCCCAGCAGCTTCAGCGGGGAGCGGGAGCAGTACTTC.

This clonotype was found a few times. The chain recombines TRBV5-1 with TRBJ1-5; no reliable D call. The germline gives CDR1 SGHRS, CDR2 YFSETQ. Trimming took off 0 bases at V and 2 bases at J, with 9 bases between the two ends. This CDR3 has 15 residues. In nucleotides, the CDR3 is TGCGCCAGCAGCTTGGCAGGAGTGGGCAATCAGCCCCAGCATTTT. This sequence encodes CASSLAGVGNQPQHF. Looking up the rest from reference TRBV5-1 and TRBJ1-5 gives the full variable domain: KAGVTQTPRYLIKTRGQQVTLSCSPISGHRSVSWYQQTPGQGLQFLFEYFSETQRNKGNFPGRFSGRQFSNSRSEMNVSTLELGDSALYLCASSLAGVGNQPQHFGDGTRLSIL.

This clonotype was recorded many times. This chain connects TRBV18 to TRBJ2-7; perhaps TRBD2 as D (6 bases). Germline loops: CDR1 KGHSH, CDR2 LQKENI. This CDR3 spans 13 amino acids. Trimming took off 8 bases at V and 3 bases at J, with 14 bases between the two ends. The chain's CDR3 is CASSPGTGYEQYF. The CDR3 DNA reads TGTGCCAGCAGTCCGGGGACTGGCTACGAGCAGTACTTC. The entire variable domain, with the rest obtained from reference TRBV18 and TRBJ2-7, is as follows: NAGVMQNPRHLVRRRGQEARLRCSPMKGHSHVYWYRQLPEEGLKFMVYLQKENIIDESGMPKERFSAEFPKEGPSILRIQQVVRGDSAAYFCASSPGTGYEQYFGPGTRLTVT.

This clonotype occurred a few times. The gene calls are TRBV11-2 and TRBJ1-1; unclear D gene. Germline CDR1 is SGHAT and CDR2 is FQNNGV. V shed 8 bases and J shed 5 bases, with 15 bases lying between them. The CDR3 runs to 13 residues. CDR3 bases: TGTGCCAGCCGACCCGAAGGCGCGACTGAAGCTTTCTTT. Its translation: CASRPEGATEAFF.

This clonotype has at least ten counts. The chain links TRBV6-5 to TRBJ2-7; TRBD2 agrees at 8 bases. Germline V gene lookup returns CDR1 MNHEY and CDR2 SVGAGI. Trimming cost V 0 bases and J 2 bases; bases outside gene matches: 9. The CDR3 consists of 17 residues. CDR3 amino acids: CASSYSRLAGGTYEQYF. The DNA of the CDR3 is TGTGCCAGCAGTTACTCGAGGCTAGCGGGCGGTACCTACGAGCAGTACTTC.

The V call is TRBV10-3, the J call TRBJ1-5; 7 nucleotides line up with TRBD1. After removal of 3 bases from V and 6 bases from J, the junction contained 8 bases not matched to a gene. The germline V gene has CDR1 ENHRY and CDR2 SYGVKD. The CDR3 is 15 amino acids. The CDR3 DNA follows: TGTGCCATCAGTGAATACAGGGGCCGAGGTCAGCCCCAGCATTTT. It encodes CAISEYRGRGQPQHF.

In its sample, this clonotype was seen many times. In DNA, the CDR3 is TGTGCCAGTAGTATCCCCGACAGTCCCTCGGAAGCTTTCTTT. Encoded protein: CASSIPDSPSEAFF. The chain recombines TRBV19 with TRBJ1-1; TRBD1 is a possible D gene (5 bases). Per germline, CDR1 LNHDA and CDR2 SQIVND (reference sequence). The germline V and J ends were trimmed by 3 bases and 8 bases, with 16 bases remaining between them. The CDR3 loop spans 14 amino acids.

This clonotype was recorded once. The chain uses TRBV5-1 and TRBJ1-5, with D perhaps TRBD1 (5 bases). The CDR3 is 16 residues long. Germline values: CDR1 SGHRS, CDR2 YFSETQ. V gave up 3 bases and J gave up 2 bases, with 15 bases separating them. The CDR3 is CASSSGPLIGNQPQHF. The DNA of the CDR3 is TGCGCCAGCAGCTCGGGACCTTTGATCGGCAATCAGCCCCAGCATTTT.

V usage is TRBV6-1 and J usage is TRBJ1-6; perhaps TRBD1 as D (5 bases). V was pared by 6 bases and J by 8 bases, with 20 bases between. CDR1 and CDR2 (germline): MNHNS, SASEGT. The CDR3 is 16 amino acids. CDR3 sequence: CASSLGPFPRDSPLHF. CDR3 DNA sequence: TGTGCCAGCAGCTTGGGACCCTTCCCCCGGGATTCACCCCTCCACTTT.

V usage is TRBV30 and J usage is TRBJ1-1; D possibly corresponds to TRBD1 (5 bases). The CDR3 extends over 13 amino acids. Germline CDR1 GTSNPN, CDR2 SVGIG (reference sequence). Trimming removed 7 bases at V and 13 bases at J, with 25 bases between. This CDR3 is CAYTPSRQGKVFF. Here the CDR3 DNA reads TGTGCCTACACCCCTTCAAGGCAGGGTAAAGTTTTCTTT.

There are many counts of this clonotype. DNA of the CDR3: TGCGCCAGCAGCCCGGACAGTGATTATGGCTACACCTTC. This sequence encodes CASSPDSDYGYTF. The rearrangement uses TRBV5-1 and TRBJ1-2, with TRBD1 as a possible D gene (6 bases). Trimming took off 4 bases at V and 5 bases at J, with 12 bases between the two ends. The CDR3 runs 13 residues. Per germline, CDR1 SGHRS and CDR2 YFSETQ.

The rearrangement uses TRBV29-1 and TRBJ2-2; 7 nucleotides align to TRBD1. CDR1 and CDR2 from the germline V gene are SQVTM and ANQGSEA. The CDR3 is made up of 14 amino acids. J was trimmed by 2 bases and V by 7 bases; bases with no gene match: 7. The CDR3 is CSAYRGTNTGELFF. The CDR3 DNA sequence: TGCAGCGCTTACAGGGGAACAAACACCGGGGAGCTGTTTTTT.

This clonotype appeared many times. This chain links TRBV19 with TRBJ1-2; the D is unclear. The V end was cut by 5 bases, the J end by 5 bases, with 15 bases between. This CDR3 is built from 14 residues. The germline CDR1 and CDR2 sequences are LNHDA and SQIVND (reference sequence). As DNA, the CDR3 is TGTGCCAGTAGTTACCGGGCCCCTCTGTATGGCTACACCTTC. It specifies CASSYRAPLYGYTF. The full variable domain, its missing parts supplied by reference TRBV19 and TRBJ1-2, is DGGITQSPKYLFRKEGQNVTLSCEQNLNHDAMYWYRQDPGQGLRLIYYSQIVNDFQKGDIAEGYSVSREKKESFPLTVTSAQKNPTAFYLCASSYRAPLYGYTFGSGTRLTVV.

This clonotype was seen many times. The chain employs TRBV29-1 and TRBJ1-2; no reliable D call. Trimming shortened V by 4 bases and J by 2 bases, and 8 bases separated the two germline ends. CDR3 length: 12 amino acids. Germline lookup yields CDR1 SQVTM and CDR2 ANQGSEA. The CDR3 sequence: CSVVGRNYGYTF. The CDR3 DNA sequence: TGCAGCGTTGTGGGAAGGAACTATGGCTACACCTTC.

This clonotype was observed at least ten times. V and J are TRBV19 and TRBJ2-6, with D unresolved. The germline V and J ends were trimmed by 7 bases and 4 bases, with 8 bases remaining between them. The CDR3 has 13 residues. Looked up from germline, CDR1 is LNHDA and CDR2 is SQIVND (reference sequence). This chain's CDR3 is CASKAPGANVLTF. The CDR3 DNA reads TGTGCCAGTAAAGCTCCCGGGGCCAACGTCCTGACTTTC.

This rearrangement joins TRBV6-1 to TRBJ2-4; the D is unclear. The germline CDR1 and CDR2 sequences are MNHNS and SASEGT. CDR3 length equals 15 residues. The V and J ends lost 7 bases and 0 bases respectively, with 13 bases between them. This CDR3 is CASTRVLLAKNIQYF. The DNA for the CDR3 is TGTGCCAGCACCCGGGTTCTCCTAGCCAAAAACATTCAGTACTTC.

This clonotype showed up many times. The V gene is TRBV20-1, the J gene TRBJ2-5; TRBD1 or TRBD2 may be the D gene (6 bases each). The CDR3 has 15 amino acids. Per the germline V gene, CDR1 is DFQATT and CDR2 is SNEGSKA (reference sequence). V lost 0 bases and J lost 4, with 15 bases in between. The CDR3 DNA is TGCAGTGCTAGAGATGAGTTCCGGGGGCGAGAGACCCAGTACTTC. As protein: CSARDEFRGRETQYF.

This clonotype was detected once. For the CDR3, the DNA is TGTGCCATCAGTGGAGGACAGGACTACGAGCAGTACTTC. Translating gives CAISGGQDYEQYF. The V call is TRBV10-3, the J call TRBJ2-7; 7 bases match TRBD1. The germline V gene encodes CDR1 ENHRY and CDR2 SYGVKD. V lost 4 bases to trimming and J lost 3 bases; unmatched junction nucleotides: 3. CDR3 length: 13 amino acids.

This clonotype was counted many times. J is TRBJ1-1 and V is TRBV20-1; D is possibly TRBD1 (5 bases). The V gene's germline CDR1 is DFQATT and CDR2 SNEGSKA (reference sequence). With 1 base removed from V and 0 bases from J, the gap between germline ends came to 15 bases. This CDR3 region has 16 residues. The CDR3 sequence is CSARAGGRKMNTEAFF. The CDR3 DNA sequence: TGCAGTGCTAGAGCCGGGGGACGAAAAATGAACACTGAAGCTTTCTTT.

This clonotype occurred a few times. This chain uses TRBV12-3 or TRBV12-4 with TRBJ2-5; TRBD2 aligns across 11 bases. Trimming at V came to 5 bases and at J to 3 bases, leaving 5 bases not matched to a gene. This CDR3 spans 15 amino acids. The CDR3 DNA reads TGTGCCAGCAGTCCACTAGCGGGGGTAGAAGAGACCCAGTACTTC. Translated: CASSPLAGVEETQYF.

This clonotype has ten or more counts. Possible read error: a much larger clone is one base away. The rearrangement links TRBV7-8 to TRBJ1-1; D call uncertain. V lost 4 bases to trimming and J lost 1 base, with 7 bases between them. The CDR3 contains 13 residues. The V gene's germline CDR1 is SGHVS and CDR2 FQNEAQ. CDR3 coding DNA: TGTGCCAGCAGCTCCCCGGGGAACACTGAAGCTTTCTTT. Translated, it gives CASSSPGNTEAFF. The complete variable domain, with remaining parts taken from reference TRBV7-8 and TRBJ1-1, reads GAGVSQSPRYKVAKRGQDVALRCDPISGHVSLFWYQQALGQGPEFLTYFQNEAQLDKSGLPSDRFFAERPEGSVSTLKIQRTQQEDSAVYLCASSSPGNTEAFFGQGTRLTVV.

At least ten counts were recorded for this clonotype. The V call is TRBV20-1, the J call TRBJ2-5, with TRBD2 matching over 12 bases. Germline V gene lookup returns CDR1 DFQATT and CDR2 SNEGSKA (reference sequence). V was clipped by 0 bases and J by 5 bases; unmatched bases: 4. The CDR3 covers 15 residues. DNA for the CDR3: TGCAGTGCTAGAGACGCTAGCGGGGGGGTGGAGACCCAGTACTTC. Its protein is CSARDASGGVETQYF.